The 3 T cell receptor beta chains reported below all come from one sample, sequenced in a study of T cell changes during pregnancy in multiple sclerosis. Assay: immunoSEQ multiplex PCR; the TCRdb copy retains only in-frame clones and omits some. The sample has under 75,000 clones, more than 85% seen once. Sequenced here: peripheral blood, sampled in the third trimester of pregnancy. The source is a female donor in good health, enrolled as a control in a pregnancy study.

This clone appeared a single time. This chain joins TRBV6-1 and TRBJ1-1; perhaps TRBD1 as D (5 bases). The V gene lost 5 bases and the J gene lost 5 bases, with 12 bases spanning the gap. The V gene's germline CDR1 is MNHNS and CDR2 SASEGT. The CDR3 is made up of 13 amino acids. The CDR3, as DNA: TGTGCCAGCAGTCCTAACAGGATGACTGAAGCTTTCTTT. Amino acids: CASSPNRMTEAFF.

CDR3 in DNA: TGTGCCAGCAGCTCCCGTGGGGGCAGCACAGATACGCAGTATTTT. Translating gives CASSSRGGSTDTQYF. The chain couples TRBV7-3 to TRBJ2-3, with D possibly matching TRBD1 (6 bases). V was trimmed by 4 bases and J by 0 bases, leaving 11 bases between them. CDR1 SGHTA and CDR2 FQGTGA come from the germline V gene. The CDR3 sequence is 15 residues long.

The chain employs TRBV10-1 and TRBJ1-1, with a possible D match to TRBD1 (6 bases). Germline V CDR1 and CDR2: WNHNN, SYGVQD (reference sequence). V lost 6 bases and J lost 3, with 20 bases in between. This CDR3 comprises 16 residues. CDR3 bases: TGCGCCAGCAGGAGGGGGGGAAGGTTGGCGCACACTGAAGCTTTCTTT. Protein product: CASRRGGRLAHTEAFF.